Sequencing of this T cell receptor (beta chain) was carried out in a study of shared clonotypes between healthy human individuals. General study findings and limits: Shared across a few donors were around 5% of the naive CD4 clonotypes. Naive subsets generally exceeded memory subsets in estimated richness.

Naive CD8 populations comprised CD45RO-negative cells positively selected for CCR7, excluding terminally differentiated effector memory CD45RA+ cells. V lost 1 base, J lost 1 base, and 7 bases lay in between. The CDR3 sequence is 14 residues long. Germline values: CDR1 LNHDA, CDR2 SQIVND (reference sequence). Repertoires were generated with immunoSEQ multiplex PCR, while TCRdb's copy carries only in-frame clones and drops some. The sample includes about 820,000 clones, 85% to 95% of them seen just once. To note about this clone: What it recognizes is unknown. At the DNA level, this CDR3 is encoded by other sequences in the same sample as well.

Sequencing input: naive CD8+ T cells sorted from blood. This TCR was recovered from a man aged 30-40 years in good health. The gene calls are TRBV19 and TRBJ1-1; D might be TRBD1 (5 bases). The CDR3 DNA reads as TGTGCCAGTAGTATAGGAGGGGCGAACACTGAAGCTTTCTTT. As protein: CASSIGGANTEAFF.